The next 5 T cell receptor beta chains were all read from a single sample in a study of OX40 agonist ivuxolimab in advanced cancers. Produced via immunoSEQ multiplex PCR; TCRdb's table is partial and in-frame only. Of some 50,000 clones in the sample, roughly 85% were seen once. The input for sequencing was CD4+ or CD8+ T cells sorted from blood, taken in a trial of the OX40 agonist ivuxolimab. These receptors came from an adult with an advanced solid tumor such as melanoma, head and neck, liver or kidney cancer.

The chain recombines TRBV6-5 with TRBJ1-2, with a possible D match to TRBD1 (6 bases). The CDR3 sequence is 14 residues long. V was trimmed by 5 bases and J by 4 bases, leaving 14 bases between them. Germline CDR1 reads MNHEY; CDR2 reads SVGAGI. In DNA, the CDR3 is TGTGCCAGCAGTAATAACAGGGAGGGCTATGGCTACACCTTC. Protein: CASSNNREGYGYTF.

CDR3 nucleotides: TGTGCCAGCAGCTTGGGGTATGCCCCCTACGAGCAGTACTTC. This codes for CASSLGYAPYEQYF. The chain combines TRBV5-6 with TRBJ2-5, with D uncertain. Matching the DNA end better, TRBJ2-7 makes the J call doubtful. CDR3 length: 14 residues. Germline V gene lookup returns CDR1 SGHDT and CDR2 YYEEEE.

J is TRBJ2-3 and V is TRBV7-2; no definite D call. The V gene lost 1 base and the J gene lost 4 bases, with 12 bases spanning the gap. Germline V lookup: CDR1 SGHTA, CDR2 FQGNSA. The CDR3 consists of 15 residues. The CDR3 is CASSLGLDGADTQYF. The CDR3 region has the DNA TGTGCCAGCAGCTTAGGTTTGGACGGCGCAGATACGCAGTATTTT. Together with reference TRBV7-2 and TRBJ2-3, the CDR3 gives the full variable domain: GAGVSQSPSNKVTEKGKDVELRCDPISGHTALYWYRQSLGQGLEFLIYFQGNSAPDKSGLPSDRFSAERTGGSVSTLTIQRTQQEDSAVYLCASSLGLDGADTQYFGPGTRLTVL.

A remark on this clone: Compared with germline, one end of the junction differs, possibly owing to a read error. The rearrangement links TRBV9 to TRBJ2-2; perhaps TRBD2 as D (6 bases). This CDR3 is 13 amino acids long. Germline V gene lookup returns CDR1 SGDLS and CDR2 YYNGEE. CDR3: CASSGANTGELFF. The CDR3 DNA sequence: TGTGCCAGTAGCGGAGCAAACACCGGGGAGCTGTTTTTT.

The J gene is TRBJ2-7, the V gene TRBV14; D is perhaps TRBD1 or TRBD2 (5 bases each). The V gene lost 5 bases and the J gene lost 3 bases, with 11 bases spanning the gap. The CDR3 covers 13 residues. The germline CDR1 and CDR2 sequences are SGHDN and FVKESK. CDR3 residues: CASSAGTNYEQYF. As DNA, the CDR3 is TGTGCCAGCAGCGCCGGGACCAACTACGAGCAGTACTTC.